These T cell receptor beta chains were read from a single sample in a study of a mutant IDH1 vaccine in newly diagnosed glioma. Which antigens these TCRs recognize remains unknown. TCRdb's copy holds only in-frame clones and misses some; the assay was immunoSEQ multiplex PCR. Of some 58,000 clones listed, roughly 79% were seen once; the top ten hold less than 7%. The sequencing used PBMCs, collected from a glioma patient whose treatment included an IDH1 peptide vaccine. Receptors were obtained from a middle-aged man with glioma. The CDR3 runs from the conserved cysteine through the conserved F or W. A D gene is named only where the DNA matches it firmly. Clone sizes are given selectively: once, few, many, or a class where the clone is expanded.

clone_size: .; d_call: .; v_call: TRBV10-2; cdr3_length: 14; j_call: TRBJ1-6; cdr3_nt: TGCGCCAGCAGTGGGACAACCTATAATTCACCCCTCCACTTT; cdr3_aa: CASSGTTYNSPLHF
clone_size: few; d_call: TRBD1; v_call: TRBV6-5; cdr3_length: 15; j_call: TRBJ1-2; cdr3_nt: TGTGCCAGCTCTGGAACAAAACAGGGGAGGTATGGCTACACCTTC; cdr3_aa: CASSGTKQGRYGYTF
clone_size: once; d_call: .; v_call: TRBV6-5; cdr3_length: 14; j_call: TRBJ2-5; cdr3_nt: TGTGCCAGCATTCGGAACAGGTTAGGAGAGACCCAGTACTTC; cdr3_aa: CASIRNRLGETQYF
clone_size: .; d_call: .; v_call: TRBV29-1; cdr3_length: 19; j_call: TRBJ1-2; cdr3_nt: TGCAGCGTTGATCGACCCCCCGGGACAATGAAGAAGTCCTACTATGGCTACACCTTC; cdr3_aa: CSVDRPPGTMKKSYYGYTF
clone_size: .; d_call: .; v_call: TRBV19; cdr3_length: 15; j_call: TRBJ2-3; cdr3_nt: TGTGCCAGTAGTACGGGAGGGACAGGGACAGATACGCAGTATTTT; cdr3_aa: CASSTGGTGTDTQYF
clone_size: once; d_call: .; v_call: TRBV7-7; cdr3_length: 14; j_call: TRBJ2-3; cdr3_nt: TGTGCTAGCAGCTTAGGGACCCACACAGATACGCAGTATTTT; cdr3_aa: CASSLGTHTDTQYF
clone_size: once; d_call: TRBD2; v_call: TRBV5-4; cdr3_length: 13; j_call: TRBJ2-7; cdr3_nt: TGTGCCAGCAGCTTCCTAGCGGGAGGCGAGCAGTACTTC; cdr3_aa: CASSFLAGGEQYF
clone_size: .; d_call: TRBD2; v_call: TRBV7-2; cdr3_length: 15; j_call: TRBJ2-5; cdr3_nt: TGTGCCAGCAGCTTAGCGGCGGGGGGGCAGGAGACCCAGTACTTC; cdr3_aa: CASSLAAGGQETQYF
clone_size: .; d_call: TRBD1; v_call: TRBV19; cdr3_length: 16; j_call: TRBJ1-6; cdr3_nt: TGTGCCAGTAGCAGGGTACAGGGGGCGGATAATTCACCCCTCCACTTT; cdr3_aa: CASSRVQGADNSPLHF
clone_size: .; d_call: .; v_call: TRBV10-2; cdr3_length: 11; j_call: TRBJ1-2; cdr3_nt: TGCGCCAGCAGTGAGGAGAGGGGCTACACCTTC; cdr3_aa: CASSEERGYTF
clone_size: .; d_call: .; v_call: TRBV7-9; cdr3_length: 13; j_call: TRBJ1-2; cdr3_nt: TGTGCCAGCAGCTTTCGGGGCCAGCATGGCTACACCTTC; cdr3_aa: CASSFRGQHGYTF
clone_size: .; d_call: TRBD1; v_call: TRBV12-5; cdr3_length: 16; j_call: TRBJ2-3; cdr3_nt: TGTGCTAGTGGTTTGGGGACAGGGGGCGGAACAGATACGCAGTATTTT; cdr3_aa: CASGLGTGGGTDTQYF
clone_size: .; d_call: TRBD1; v_call: TRBV4-1; cdr3_length: 17; j_call: TRBJ1-2; cdr3_nt: TGCGCCAGCAGCCAAGATGGGGCAGGGGGAGCTAACTATGGCTACACCTTC; cdr3_aa: CASSQDGAGGANYGYTF
clone_size: .; d_call: .; v_call: TRBV5-4; cdr3_length: 14; j_call: TRBJ1-1; cdr3_nt: TGTGCCAGCAGCTTGGGTTTGGGGAGCTCTGAAGCTTTCTTT; cdr3_aa: CASSLGLGSSEAFF
clone_size: .; d_call: TRBD2; v_call: TRBV9; cdr3_length: 15; j_call: TRBJ2-7; cdr3_nt: TGTGCCAGCAGCGTAGGACTAGCGGCAACCTACGAGCAGTACTTC; cdr3_aa: CASSVGLAATYEQYF
clone_size: few; d_call: TRBD1; v_call: TRBV6-6; cdr3_length: 13; j_call: TRBJ2-3; cdr3_nt: TGTGCCAGCTCGACAGGGTTCACAGATACGCAGTATTTT; cdr3_aa: CASSTGFTDTQYF
clone_size: .; d_call: TRBD1; v_call: TRBV19; cdr3_length: 17; j_call: TRBJ1-1; cdr3_nt: TGTGCCAGTAAACGGATCCTAGGACAGGCGGGATACTCTGAAGCTTTCTTT; cdr3_aa: CASKRILGQAGYSEAFF
clone_size: .; d_call: TRBD2; v_call: TRBV4-3; cdr3_length: 17; j_call: TRBJ2-3; cdr3_nt: TGCGCCAGCAGCCAAGATAGGACTAGCGGGCACACAGATACGCAGTATTTT; cdr3_aa: CASSQDRTSGHTDTQYF
clone_size: .; d_call: TRBD2; v_call: TRBV11-2; cdr3_length: 15; j_call: TRBJ2-3; cdr3_nt: TGTGCCAGCAGCGCATCCGGGACTAGGAAAGATACGCAGTATTTT; cdr3_aa: CASSASGTRKDTQYF
clone_size: .; d_call: .; v_call: TRBV6-5; cdr3_length: 15; j_call: TRBJ2-7; cdr3_nt: TGTGCCAGCAGCCTCCATCGATTCAGAGGAGGCGAGCAGTACTTC; cdr3_aa: CASSLHRFRGGEQYF
clone_size: .; d_call: .; v_call: TRBV4-2; cdr3_length: 17; j_call: TRBJ2-2; cdr3_nt: TGTGCCAGCAGCCCACGAGGACTTGGGGACGAAAGCGGGGAGCTGTTTTTT; cdr3_aa: CASSPRGLGDESGELFF
clone_size: .; d_call: TRBD1; v_call: TRBV2; cdr3_length: 17; j_call: TRBJ2-3; cdr3_nt: TGTGCCAGTGACGGACAGGGGCCATTCCTATACACAGATACGCAGTATTTT; cdr3_aa: CASDGQGPFLYTDTQYF
clone_size: .; d_call: TRBD1; v_call: TRBV6-1; cdr3_length: 13; j_call: TRBJ1-2; cdr3_nt: TGTGCCAGCAGTGATGGACAGGGGAATGGCTACACCTTC; cdr3_aa: CASSDGQGNGYTF
clone_size: .; d_call: TRBD2; v_call: TRBV10-3; cdr3_length: 14; j_call: TRBJ2-7; cdr3_nt: TGTGCCATCAGTACGACTAGCATATCCTACGAGCAGTACTTC; cdr3_aa: CAISTTSISYEQYF